This passage covers 15 T cell receptor beta chains from one sample sequenced in a study of blood T cell repertoires in COVID-19. Sequencing was performed with immunoSEQ multiplex PCR; in TCRdb, only in-frame clones are kept and a portion is missing. The sample consists of some 79,000 clones, approximately 90% of them appearing once. The specimen was peripheral blood. The receptors originated from a man between 70 and 80 years old with active or convalescent COVID-19.

CDR3 coding DNA: TGTGCCAGCATATCTTCAGTGAACACTGAAGCTTTCTTT. It encodes CASISSVNTEAFF. The chain couples TRBV28 to TRBJ1-1; D not certain. Trimming shortened V by 7 bases and J by 0 bases, and 9 bases separated the two germline ends. This CDR3 contains 13 residues. Germline V gene lookup returns CDR1 MDHEN and CDR2 SYDVKM.

V gene TRBV7-9 combines with J gene TRBJ1-3, with D tentatively TRBD1 (5 bases). Germline-derived CDR1 and CDR2 are SEHNR and FQNEAQ (reference sequence). Between the trimmed V and J ends, which lost 3 bases and 0 bases, there was a span of 12 bases. This CDR3 has 16 residues. The CDR3 sequence: CASSFLDSLSGNTIYF. DNA for the CDR3: TGTGCCAGCAGCTTCCTTGACAGCCTCTCTGGAAACACCATATATTTT.

The chain has TRBV27 and TRBJ2-3; 7 bases are shared with TRBD2. The CDR3 contains 15 residues. Germline CDR1 MNHEY, CDR2 SMNVEV (reference sequence). The V segment lost 5 bases and the J segment 7 bases; nucleotides outside the gene matches: 12. This CDR3 reads CASSLGGISGNTQYF. DNA of the CDR3: TGTGCCAGCAGTCTCGGGGGGATCTCTGGGAATACGCAGTATTTT.

This clone has only one observation. CDR3 region: CASRQDRGLHQPQHF. Written as DNA, the CDR3 is TGTGCCAGCAGACAGGACAGGGGGCTACATCAGCCCCAGCATTTT. The V call is TRBV6-5, the J call TRBJ1-5; 11 nucleotides align to TRBD1. Germline V gives CDR1 MNHEY, CDR2 SVGAGI. CDR3 length: 15 amino acids. Losses at the gene ends were 6 bases for V and 5 bases for J; bases not matched to a gene: 6.

This chain joins TRBV5-4 and TRBJ2-7; 8 positions agree with TRBD1. V dropped 0 bases and J dropped 2; count of bases not matched to a gene: 4. The CDR3 consists of 15 residues. Germline V gene sequence: CDR1 SGHNT, CDR2 YYREEE (reference sequence). The CDR3 DNA is TGTGCCAGCAGCTTGGAGCAGGGGGCCCCCTACGAGCAGTACTTC. Protein product: CASSLEQGAPYEQYF.

The chain carries TRBV28 and TRBJ1-2; TRBD1 matches at 7 bases. CDR3 size: 13 residues. The trim removed 5 bases at V and 8 bases at J, leaving 8 bases unmatched. From germline, CDR1 is MDHEN and CDR2 SYDVKM. CDR3 bases: TGTGCCAGCAGTATCAGGGGGGCTAGGGGCTACACCTTC. Translated: CASSIRGARGYTF.

The rearrangement joins TRBV3-1 (or the pseudogene TRBV3-2) to TRBJ2-3; D not certain. This CDR3 region has 13 residues. In germline, CDR1 is LGHDT, CDR2 YNNKEL (reference sequence). Trimming left V 7 bases short and J 4 bases short, with 12 bases between. DNA of the CDR3: TGTGCCAGCACGGTCGGAGTGTCAGATACGCAGTATTTT. This encodes CASTVGVSDTQYF.

The rearrangement joins TRBV7-2 to TRBJ1-2; 10 bases fit TRBD1. The V gene's germline CDR1 is SGHTA and CDR2 FQGNSA. The J segment lost 4 bases and the V segment lost 9 bases, leaving 11 bases of the junction unmatched. The CDR3 contains 15 residues. CDR3 sequence (DNA): TGTGCCAGTACTCCGACAGGGGGCTATAGCTATGGCTACACCTTC. This codes for CASTPTGGYSYGYTF.

This chain links TRBV18 with TRBJ1-2; TRBD1 matches at 8 bases. The germline gives CDR1 KGHSH, CDR2 LQKENI. V shed 5 bases, J shed 4 bases, and the junction held 12 bases outside the gene matches. The CDR3 runs 16 residues. CDR3 in amino acids: CASSSARQGPSYGYTF. The CDR3 DNA is TGTGCCAGCTCATCCGCTCGACAGGGGCCCTCCTATGGCTACACCTTC.

This rearrangement joins TRBV9 to TRBJ2-2, with 11 bases that match TRBD2. This CDR3 has 18 amino acids. Germline trimming cut 0 bases from V and 7 bases from J; bases unmatched to any gene: 11. CDR1 is SGDLS, CDR2 YYNGEE, per germline. CDR3 loop: CASSVAASGRSVDGELFF. The CDR3 DNA sequence: TGTGCCAGCAGCGTAGCGGCTAGCGGGAGGTCAGTGGACGGGGAGCTGTTTTTT.

The rearrangement links TRBV6-5 to TRBJ2-7; D is possibly TRBD1 (6 bases). CDR1 is MNHEY, CDR2 SVGAGI, per germline. V was pared by 10 bases and J by 3 bases, with 16 bases between. CDR3 length equals 13 residues. The chain's CDR3 is CATIRDNGYEQYF. DNA for the CDR3: TGTGCCACCATCCGGGACAACGGCTACGAGCAGTACTTC.

This clone appeared a single time. The V call is TRBV28, the J call TRBJ1-4; D remains ambiguous. V was clipped by 8 bases and J by 6 bases, with 13 bases between them. This CDR3 contains 13 residues. Germline V gives CDR1 MDHEN, CDR2 SYDVKM. This CDR3 reads CASQSGGHEKLFF. The CDR3 DNA reads as TGTGCCAGCCAAAGCGGCGGCCATGAAAAACTGTTTTTT.

The CDR3 here is CASSLLGQGLNEQFF. CDR3 DNA: TGCGCCAGCAGCTTATTAGGACAGGGGCTCAATGAGCAGTTCTTC. The V and J genes are TRBV5-1 and TRBJ2-1; the match to TRBD1 covers 9 bases. The junction had 6 bases not matched to a gene; V was cut back by 2 bases and J by 6 bases. Germline assignment: CDR1 SGHRS and CDR2 YFSETQ. The CDR3 is 15 amino acids.

This chain links TRBV9 with TRBJ2-3, with 13 bases aligning to TRBD2. The germline V gene has CDR1 SGDLS and CDR2 YYNGEE. CDR3 length equals 18 residues. With 3 bases clipped from V and 2 bases from J, the junction kept 9 bases outside the gene matches. This CDR3 reads CASSGKGLAGEYTDTQYF. The CDR3 DNA is TGTGCCAGCAGCGGTAAAGGACTAGCGGGAGAATACACAGATACGCAGTATTTT.

V is TRBV4-1 and J is TRBJ2-4; possibly TRBD2 for D (5 bases). V was pared by 6 bases and J by 7 bases, with 13 bases between. Per germline, CDR1 MGHRA and CDR2 YSYEKL. CDR3 length equals 13 residues. The DNA of the CDR3 is TGCGCCAGCAGTCGAATTACGGGGAACATTCAGTACTTC. It codes for CASSRITGNIQYF.